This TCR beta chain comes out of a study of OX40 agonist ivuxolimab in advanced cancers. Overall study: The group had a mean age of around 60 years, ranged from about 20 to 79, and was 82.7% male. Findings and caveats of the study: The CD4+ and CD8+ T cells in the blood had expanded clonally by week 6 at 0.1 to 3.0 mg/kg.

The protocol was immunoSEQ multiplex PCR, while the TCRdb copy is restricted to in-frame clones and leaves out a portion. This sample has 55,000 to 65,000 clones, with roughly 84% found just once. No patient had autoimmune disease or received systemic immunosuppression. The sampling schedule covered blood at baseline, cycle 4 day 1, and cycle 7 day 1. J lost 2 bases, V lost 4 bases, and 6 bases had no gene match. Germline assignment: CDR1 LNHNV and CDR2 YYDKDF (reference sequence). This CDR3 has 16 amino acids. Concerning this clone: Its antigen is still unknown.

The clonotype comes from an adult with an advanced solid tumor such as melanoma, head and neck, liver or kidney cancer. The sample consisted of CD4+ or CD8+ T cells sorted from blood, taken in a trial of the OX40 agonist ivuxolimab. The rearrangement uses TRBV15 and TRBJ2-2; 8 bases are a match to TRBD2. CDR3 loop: CATSTGLALNTGELFF. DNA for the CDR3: TGTGCCACCAGCACAGGACTAGCCCTCAACACCGGGGAGCTGTTTTTT.